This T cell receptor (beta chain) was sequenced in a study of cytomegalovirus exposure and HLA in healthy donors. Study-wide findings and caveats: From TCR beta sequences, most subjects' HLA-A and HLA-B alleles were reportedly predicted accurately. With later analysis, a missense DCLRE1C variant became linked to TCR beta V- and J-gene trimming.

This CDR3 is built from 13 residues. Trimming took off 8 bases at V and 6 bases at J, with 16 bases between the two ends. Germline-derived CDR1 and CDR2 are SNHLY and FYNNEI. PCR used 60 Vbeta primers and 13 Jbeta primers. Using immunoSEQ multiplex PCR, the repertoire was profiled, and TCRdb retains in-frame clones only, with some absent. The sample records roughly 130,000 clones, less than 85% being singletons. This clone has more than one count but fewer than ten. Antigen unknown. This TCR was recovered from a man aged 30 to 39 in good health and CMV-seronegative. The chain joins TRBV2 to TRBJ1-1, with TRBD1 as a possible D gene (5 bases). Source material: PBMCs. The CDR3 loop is CASGGHNSPEAFF. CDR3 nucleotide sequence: TGTGCCAGCGGCGGACACAATTCCCCTGAAGCTTTCTTT.